The rows below give T cell receptor beta chains drawn from one sample of a study of monozygotic twins with inflammatory bowel disease. With the 5' RACE reads reprocessed, TCRdb shows one record per CDR3 protein and no DNA. Here the sample table reports about 450,000 distinct CDR3 sequences. Sequenced sample: blood. Receptor source: a human donor with ulcerative colitis or Crohn's disease, or a healthy co-twin of an affected twin (not recorded which). Each CDR3 is given with its conserved first and last residue.

>TRBJ1-4|TRBV5-1|17
CASSLAPTGATNEKLFF
>TRBJ1-3|TRBV5-1|15
CASSLEGDPGNTIYF
>TRBJ2-7|TRBV7-9|15
CASSYTSGRASEQYF
>TRBJ1-5|TRBV28|12
CASRQSNQPQHF
>TRBJ1-5|TRBV27|15
CASSLVGQGTQPQHF
>TRBJ1-5|TRBV7-6|12
CASSAQGGPQHF
>TRBJ1-2|TRBV11-2|15
CASSLEQGANLGYTF
>TRBJ2-3|TRBV7-3|16
CASSSQTGSNTDTQYF
>TRBJ1-5|TRBV24-1|16
CATSESDRVGNQPQHF
>TRBJ2-1|TRBV5-1|17
CASSKLAGIEYFNEQFF
>TRBJ2-3|TRBV5-1|12
CASSQDQDTQYF
>TRBJ2-5|TRBV6-5|12
CASRDRRETQYF
>TRBJ2-1|TRBV19|16
CASSINGLAGHNEQFF
>TRBJ1-6|TRBV10-3|13
CAIRGPTNSPLHF
>TRBJ2-1|TRBV30|14
CAWSAGTGSDKQFF
>TRBJ2-1|TRBV4-3|15
CASSHHRDREYEQFF
>TRBJ1-2|TRBV10-3|13
CAISESRTGGYTF
>TRBJ2-1|TRBV6-2/TRBV6-3|12
CASSPPTSTQFF